Shown below are 15 T cell receptor beta chains from a single sample sequenced in a study of post-analysis software for immune sequencing data. General study results and limits: Compared with controls, patients had more of 4 to 6 TRBV segments, including TRBV5-6, TRBV5-1 and TRBV20-1.

Their antigens are not known. Unique molecular identifiers featured in each of the TCR beta cDNA libraries. MiXCR was run by TCRdb on the PCR reads, yielding one entry per CDR3 protein. The repertoire holds 400,000 to 500,000 distinct CDR3 sequences, roughly 40% seen once, with 7.6% in the top ten. The sample was blood. These receptors all stem from a girl aged 2-10 years with multiple sclerosis.

The chain has TRBV20-1 and TRBJ2-1, with 7 bases matching TRBD1. The J segment lost 4 bases and the V segment lost 6 bases, leaving 6 bases of the junction unmatched. This CDR3 has 13 amino acids. Germline V gene lookup returns CDR1 DFQATT and CDR2 SNEGSKA (reference sequence). The CDR3 region is CSARGDRYNEQFF. The CDR3 DNA follows: TGCAGTGCCCGAGGGGACAGATACAATGAGCAGTTCTTC.

The genes are TRBV7-8 and TRBJ2-2; D not resolved. Trimming left V 3 bases short and J 7 bases short, with 12 bases between. CDR1 is SGHVS, CDR2 FQNEAQ, per germline. The CDR3 extends over 14 amino acids. The CDR3 loop is CASSFMVNGGELFF. The CDR3, as DNA: TGTGCCAGCAGCTTTATGGTTAACGGCGGGGAGCTGTTTTTT. The full variable domain, its missing parts supplied by reference TRBV7-8 and TRBJ2-2, is GAGVSQSPRYKVAKRGQDVALRCDPISGHVSLFWYQQALGQGPEFLTYFQNEAQLDKSGLPSDRFFAERPEGSVSTLKIQRTQQEDSAVYLCASSFMVNGGELFFGEGSRLTVL.

The chain recombines TRBV6-1 with TRBJ2-7, with D unclear. Trimming stripped 1 base from V and 3 bases from J, with 7 bases between. The V gene's germline CDR1 is MNHNS and CDR2 SASEGT. This CDR3 has 13 residues. As DNA, the CDR3 is TGTGCCAGCAGTGAAGGGGTACGCTACGAGCAGTACTTC. Its protein product is CASSEGVRYEQYF.

This clonotype turned up a few times. This rearrangement joins TRBV3-1 to TRBJ2-7, with TRBD1 as a possible D gene (6 bases). This CDR3 has 15 amino acids. V was clipped by 5 bases and J by 1 base, with 15 bases between them. CDR1 is LGHDT and CDR2 is YNNKEL in the germline V gene (reference sequence). The CDR3 sequence is CASSVPTGGSYEQYF. CDR3 sequence (DNA): TGTGCCAGCAGCGTTCCGACAGGAGGATCCTACGAGCAGTACTTC.

Only a few counts were recorded for this clonotype. The chain links TRBV28 to TRBJ2-7; D is undetermined. Trimming took 8 bases from V and 12 from J, leaving 17 bases between them. In germline, CDR1 is MDHEN, CDR2 SYDVKM. The length of the CDR3 is 11 residues. The CDR3 DNA reads TGTGCCAGCGGGCCTCCAGGCCCCGGGTACTTC. Translating it yields CASGPPGPGYF.

The J gene is TRBJ2-7, the V gene TRBV29-1; tentative D call: TRBD2 (6 bases). The DNA end is more similar to TRBJ2-4, so the J call may be wrong. The CDR3 has 14 residues. The germline gives CDR1 SQVTM, CDR2 ANQGSEA. CDR3 nucleotides: TGCAGCGTTGAAGAATCCGGGACTTGGAACATTCAGTACTTC. This translates into CSVEESGTWNIQYF.

The V call is TRBV5-6, the J call TRBJ1-4; weak D call: TRBD1 (5 bases). In germline, CDR1 is SGHDT, CDR2 YYEEEE. The V gene lost 4 bases and the J gene lost 8 bases, with 15 bases spanning the gap. CDR3 length equals 14 residues. CDR3 loop: CASSLPGPTEKLFF. The CDR3 bases are TGTGCCAGCAGCCTCCCGGGGCCAACCGAAAAACTGTTTTTT.

This clonotype was seen a few times. The V call is TRBV7-8, the J call TRBJ1-5, with D tentatively TRBD1 (5 bases). The germline V gene has CDR1 SGHVS and CDR2 FQNEAQ. CDR3 length: 15 amino acids. With 6 bases removed from V and 7 bases from J, the gap between germline ends came to 19 bases. This CDR3 is CASSRGSGVMQPQHF. The CDR3 DNA is TGTGCCAGCAGTCGAGGTTCGGGGGTAATGCAGCCCCAGCATTTT.

The chain recombines TRBV12-3 or TRBV12-4 with TRBJ1-5; 7 positions agree with TRBD1. The CDR3 has 14 residues. V lost 5 bases and J lost 6; bases outside the gene matches: 7. The DNA for the CDR3 is TGTGCCAGCAGTCATCGGACAGGCGGTCAGCCCCAGCATTTT. As protein: CASSHRTGGQPQHF.

This clonotype was counted a few times. This chain uses TRBV20-1 with TRBJ2-5; 7 nucleotides line up with TRBD1. V lost 4 bases and J lost 5; bases outside the gene matches: 7. The CDR3 length is 13 residues. The germline gives CDR1 DFQATT, CDR2 SNEGSKA (reference sequence). CDR3 nucleotides: TGCAGTGCTACCTATACAGGGGTCGAGACCCAGTACTTC. Its translation: CSATYTGVETQYF.

This clonotype was seen a few times. This chain links TRBV14 with TRBJ1-2, with no clear D. Germline CDR1 SGHDN, CDR2 FVKESK. The CDR3 length is 15 residues. The V and J ends lost 1 base and 5 bases respectively, with 14 bases between them. The CDR3 coding sequence is TGTGCCAGCAGCCAAGGAGGTGCAGCGTATTATGGCTACACCTTC. Translating gives CASSQGGAAYYGYTF.

The rearrangement uses TRBV3-1 and TRBJ2-1, with D uncertain. Germline lookup yields CDR1 LGHDT and CDR2 YNNKEL (reference sequence). V was pared by 0 bases and J by 6 bases, with 15 bases between. The CDR3 sequence is 16 residues long. The CDR3 here is CASSQEALRSVNEQFF. The CDR3 nucleotides are TGTGCCAGCAGCCAAGAGGCGCTCAGGTCGGTCAATGAGCAGTTCTTC.

The chain carries TRBV7-8 and TRBJ2-7; 8 nucleotides line up with TRBD2. The junction had 6 bases not matched to a gene; V was cut back by 5 bases and J by 3 bases. The CDR3 has 14 residues. Germline lookup yields CDR1 SGHVS and CDR2 FQNEAQ. In DNA, the CDR3 is TGTGCCAGCAGCCGGGGGGGGCAACACTACGAGCAGTACTTC. Protein sequence: CASSRGGQHYEQYF.

V gene TRBV29-1 combines with J gene TRBJ1-2; 7 nucleotides match TRBD1. Per the germline V gene, CDR1 is SQVTM and CDR2 is ANQGSEA. Losses at the gene ends were 2 bases for V and 3 bases for J; bases not matched to a gene: 3. The CDR3 totals 13 residues. The CDR3 DNA sequence: TGCAGCGTTGAAACCGACAGGGACTATGGCTACACCTTC. Its protein product is CSVETDRDYGYTF. The full variable domain, completed using reference TRBV29-1 and TRBJ1-2, is SAVISQKPSRDICQRGTSLTIQCQVDSQVTMMFWYRQQPGQSLTLIATANQGSEATYESGFVIDKFPISRPNLTFSTLTVSNMSPEDSSIYLCSVETDRDYGYTFGSGTRLTVV.

This rearrangement joins TRBV20-1 to TRBJ2-1, with D maybe TRBD1 (6 bases). Germline CDR1 and CDR2: DFQATT and SNEGSKA (reference sequence). The CDR3 covers 16 residues. Trimming stripped 0 bases from V and 9 bases from J, with 21 bases between. CDR3 sequence: CSARDSSGTSASEQFF. The CDR3 DNA follows: TGCAGTGCTAGAGATTCATCCGGGACAAGCGCGTCTGAGCAGTTCTTC.